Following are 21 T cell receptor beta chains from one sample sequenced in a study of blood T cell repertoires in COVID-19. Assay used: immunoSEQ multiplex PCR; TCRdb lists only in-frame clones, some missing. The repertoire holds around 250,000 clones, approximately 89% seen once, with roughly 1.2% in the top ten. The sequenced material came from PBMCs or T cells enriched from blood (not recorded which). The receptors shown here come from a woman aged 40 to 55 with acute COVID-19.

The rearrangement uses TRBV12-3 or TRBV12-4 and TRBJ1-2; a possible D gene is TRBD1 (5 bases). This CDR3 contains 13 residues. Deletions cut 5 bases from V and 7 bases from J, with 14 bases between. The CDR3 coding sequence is TGTGCCAGCAGTAAGCGCGGGACTTCTGGCTACACCTTC. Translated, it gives CASSKRGTSGYTF.

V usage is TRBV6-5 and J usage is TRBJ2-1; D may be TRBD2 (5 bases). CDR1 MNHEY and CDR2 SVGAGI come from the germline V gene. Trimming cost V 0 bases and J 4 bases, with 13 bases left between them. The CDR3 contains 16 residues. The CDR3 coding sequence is TGTGCCAGCAGTTACTCGGCGGGTGAGGATTACAATGAGCAGTTCTTC. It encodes CASSYSAGEDYNEQFF.

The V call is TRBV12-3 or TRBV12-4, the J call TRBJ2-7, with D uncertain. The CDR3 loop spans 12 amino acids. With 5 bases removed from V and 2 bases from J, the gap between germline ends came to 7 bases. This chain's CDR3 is CASSRRTYEQYF. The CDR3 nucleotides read TGTGCCAGCAGTAGGAGAACCTACGAGCAGTACTTC.

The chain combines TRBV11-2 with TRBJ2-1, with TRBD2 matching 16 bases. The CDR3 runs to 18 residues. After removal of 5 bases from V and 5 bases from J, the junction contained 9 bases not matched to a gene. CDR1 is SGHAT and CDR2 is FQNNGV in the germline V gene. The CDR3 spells CASSGRAGLAGGHNEQFF. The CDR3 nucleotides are TGTGCCAGCAGCGGTCGAGCGGGACTAGCGGGAGGGCACAATGAGCAGTTCTTC. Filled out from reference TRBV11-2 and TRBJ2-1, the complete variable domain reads EAGVAQSPRYKIIEKRQSVAFWCNPISGHATLYWYQQILGQGPKLLIQFQNNGVVDDSQLPKDRFSAERLKGVDSTLKIQPAKLEDSAVYLCASSGRAGLAGGHNEQFFGPGTRLTVL.

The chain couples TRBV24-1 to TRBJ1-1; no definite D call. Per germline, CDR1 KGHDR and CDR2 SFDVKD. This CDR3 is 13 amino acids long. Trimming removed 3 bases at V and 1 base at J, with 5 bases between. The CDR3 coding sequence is TGTGCCACCAGTGATACGGGGAACACTGAAGCTTTCTTT. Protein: CATSDTGNTEAFF.

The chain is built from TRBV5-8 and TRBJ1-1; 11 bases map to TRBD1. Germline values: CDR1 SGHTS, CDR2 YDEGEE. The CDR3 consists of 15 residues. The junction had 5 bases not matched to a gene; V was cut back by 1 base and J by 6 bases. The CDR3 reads CASSLLGTGGAEAFF. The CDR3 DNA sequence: TGTGCCAGCAGCTTGCTAGGGACAGGGGGTGCTGAAGCTTTCTTT.

Here the CDR3 DNA reads TGTGCCTGGAGTGTACTGGGGGGCTCTGGAAACACCATATATTTT. It encodes CAWSVLGGSGNTIYF. This chain uses TRBV30 with TRBJ1-3; weak D call: TRBD1 (5 bases). Germline V gives CDR1 GTSNPN, CDR2 SVGIG (reference sequence). Trimming left V 0 bases short and J 0 bases short, with 9 bases between. The CDR3 runs to 15 residues.

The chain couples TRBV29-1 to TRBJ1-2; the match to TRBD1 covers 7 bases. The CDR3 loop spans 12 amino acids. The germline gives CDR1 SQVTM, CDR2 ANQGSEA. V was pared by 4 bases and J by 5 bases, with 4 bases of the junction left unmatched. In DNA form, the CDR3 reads TGCAGCGTTGTTACAGGGGAATATGGCTACACCTTC. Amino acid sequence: CSVVTGEYGYTF.

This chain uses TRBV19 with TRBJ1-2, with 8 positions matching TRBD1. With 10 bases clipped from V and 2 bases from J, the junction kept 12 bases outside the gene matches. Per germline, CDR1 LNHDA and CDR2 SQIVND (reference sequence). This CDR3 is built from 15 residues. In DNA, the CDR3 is TGTGCCACCTCGCCAGGGGGCCAGGGAAACTATGGCTACACCTTC. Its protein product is CATSPGGQGNYGYTF.

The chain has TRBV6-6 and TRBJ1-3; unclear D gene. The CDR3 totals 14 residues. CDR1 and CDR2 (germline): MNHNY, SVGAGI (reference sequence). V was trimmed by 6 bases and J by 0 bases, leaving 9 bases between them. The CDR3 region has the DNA TGTGCCAGCAGGGAGGCAGGCTCTGGAAACACCATATATTTT. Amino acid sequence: CASREAGSGNTIYF.

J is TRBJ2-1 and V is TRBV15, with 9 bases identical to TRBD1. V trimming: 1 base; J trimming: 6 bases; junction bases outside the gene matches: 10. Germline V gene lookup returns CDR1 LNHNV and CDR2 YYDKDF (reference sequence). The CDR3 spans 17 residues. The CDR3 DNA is TGTGCCACCAGCAGAGCCACCGGGACAGGGAGGGTCAATGAGCAGTTCTTC. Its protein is CATSRATGTGRVNEQFF.

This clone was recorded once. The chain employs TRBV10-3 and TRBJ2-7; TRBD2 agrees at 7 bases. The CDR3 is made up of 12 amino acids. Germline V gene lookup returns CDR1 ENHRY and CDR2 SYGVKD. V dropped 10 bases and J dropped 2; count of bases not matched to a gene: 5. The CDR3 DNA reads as TGTGCCACCGGAAGCGGGGCCTACGAGCAGTACGTC. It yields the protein CATGSGAYEQYV.

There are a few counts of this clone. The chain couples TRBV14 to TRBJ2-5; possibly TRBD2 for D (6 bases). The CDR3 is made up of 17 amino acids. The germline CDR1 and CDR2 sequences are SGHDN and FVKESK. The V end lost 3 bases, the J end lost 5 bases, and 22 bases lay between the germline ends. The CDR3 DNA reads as TGTGCCAGCAGCCAGATGGCCGGACTATCTGTCATTGAGACCCAGTACTTC. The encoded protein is CASSQMAGLSVIETQYF. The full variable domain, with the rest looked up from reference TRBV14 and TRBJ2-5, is EAGVTQFPSHSVIEKGQTVTLRCDPISGHDNLYWYRRVMGKEIKFLLHFVKESKQDESGMPNNRFLAERTGGTYSTLKVQPAELEDSGVYFCASSQMAGLSVIETQYFGPGTRLLVL.

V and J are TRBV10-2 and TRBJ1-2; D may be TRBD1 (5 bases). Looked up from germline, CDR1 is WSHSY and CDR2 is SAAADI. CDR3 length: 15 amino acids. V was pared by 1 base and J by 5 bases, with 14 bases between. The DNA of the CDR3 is TGCGCCAGCAGTGAGTTCAGGGTCGCTTCGTATGGCTACACCTTC. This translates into CASSEFRVASYGYTF.

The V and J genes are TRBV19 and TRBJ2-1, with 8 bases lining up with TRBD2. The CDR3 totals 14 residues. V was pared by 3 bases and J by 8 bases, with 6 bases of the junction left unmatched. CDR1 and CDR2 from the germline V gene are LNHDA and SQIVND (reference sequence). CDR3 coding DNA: TGTGCCAGTAGTATGGAGCGGGGGACCCATGAGCAGTTCTTC. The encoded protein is CASSMERGTHEQFF.

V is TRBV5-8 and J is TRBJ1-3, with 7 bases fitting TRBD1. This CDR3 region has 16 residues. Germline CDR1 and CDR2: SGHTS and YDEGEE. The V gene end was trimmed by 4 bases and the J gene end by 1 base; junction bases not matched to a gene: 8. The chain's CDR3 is CASSPGTEGSGNTIYF. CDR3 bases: TGTGCCAGCAGCCCGGGGACAGAAGGGTCTGGAAACACCATATATTTT.

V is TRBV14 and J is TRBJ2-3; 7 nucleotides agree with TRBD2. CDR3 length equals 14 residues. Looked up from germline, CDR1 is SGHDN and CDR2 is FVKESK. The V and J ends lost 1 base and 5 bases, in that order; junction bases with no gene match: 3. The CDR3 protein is CASSQAPSGDTQYF. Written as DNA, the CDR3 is TGTGCCAGCAGCCAAGCCCCTAGCGGAGATACGCAGTATTTT.

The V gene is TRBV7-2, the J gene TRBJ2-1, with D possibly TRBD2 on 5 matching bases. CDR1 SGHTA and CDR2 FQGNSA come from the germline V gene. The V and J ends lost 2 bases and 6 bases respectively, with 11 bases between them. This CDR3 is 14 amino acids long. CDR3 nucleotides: TGTGCCAGCAGCTTACAGCGGAGCGTCAATGAGCAGTTCTTC. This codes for CASSLQRSVNEQFF.

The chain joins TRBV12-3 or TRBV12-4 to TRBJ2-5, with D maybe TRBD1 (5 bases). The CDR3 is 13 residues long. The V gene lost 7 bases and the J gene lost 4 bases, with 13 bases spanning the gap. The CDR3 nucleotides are TGTGCCAGCACTTTGGGGCGTACAGAGACCCAGTACTTC. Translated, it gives CASTLGRTETQYF.

CDR3 coding DNA: TGCGCCAGCAGCTCACCGGGACTAGCGGGAGCCGGGGAGCTGTTTTTT. As protein: CASSSPGLAGAGELFF. The V gene is TRBV5-1, the J gene TRBJ2-2; 14 bases match TRBD2. Germline CDR1 is SGHRS and CDR2 is YFSETQ. Trimming took 3 bases from V and 6 from J; bases not matched to a gene: 4. The CDR3 is 16 amino acids.

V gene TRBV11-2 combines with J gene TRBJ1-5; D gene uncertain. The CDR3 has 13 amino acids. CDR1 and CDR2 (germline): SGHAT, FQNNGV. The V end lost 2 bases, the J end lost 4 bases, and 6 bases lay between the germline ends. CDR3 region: CASSLRENQPQHF. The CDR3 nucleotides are TGTGCCAGCAGCTTACGGGAGAATCAGCCCCAGCATTTT. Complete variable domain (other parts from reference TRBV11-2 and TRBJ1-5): EAGVAQSPRYKIIEKRQSVAFWCNPISGHATLYWYQQILGQGPKLLIQFQNNGVVDDSQLPKDRFSAERLKGVDSTLKIQPAKLEDSAVYLCASSLRENQPQHFGDGTRLSIL.